This passage covers 11 T cell receptor beta chains from one sample sequenced in a study of T cell responses to AZD1222 COVID-19 vaccine. The method was immunoSEQ multiplex PCR; TCRdb's version includes in-frame clones alone and lacks a portion of them. The sample includes roughly 160,000 clones, roughly 94% of them seen just once. Source: peripheral blood, taken on day 0 of AZD1222 vaccination. These receptors were obtained from an adult in good health.

This clone occurred a few times. The J gene is TRBJ1-2, the V gene TRBV2; 9 bases agree with TRBD1. The CDR3 totals 12 residues. Germline V lookup: CDR1 SNHLY, CDR2 FYNNEI. With V trimmed by 4 bases and J by 7 bases, 1 base remained unmatched. CDR3 region: CASSVTGGGYTF. CDR3 DNA: TGTGCCAGCAGTGTGACAGGGGGTGGCTACACCTTC. The full variable domain, rest sourced from reference TRBV2 and TRBJ1-2, is EPEVTQTPSHQVTQMGQEVILRCVPISNHLYFYWYRQILGQKVEFLVSFYNNEISEKSEIFDDQFSVERPDGSNFTLKIRSTKLEDSAMYFCASSVTGGGYTFGSGTRLTVV.

This clone was detected once. The chain links TRBV2 to TRBJ2-5, with a possible D match to TRBD2 (6 bases). The germline gives CDR1 SNHLY, CDR2 FYNNEI. V shed 3 bases and J shed 6 bases, with 14 bases lying between them. The CDR3 extends over 14 amino acids. This CDR3 reads CASSESGALKTQYF. In nucleotides, the CDR3 is TGTGCCAGCAGTGAGTCGGGAGCTCTGAAGACCCAGTACTTC.

The chain uses TRBV28 and TRBJ1-1; D gene ambiguous. The germline V and J ends were trimmed by 0 bases and 2 bases, with 7 bases remaining between them. This CDR3 contains 14 residues. Germline assignment: CDR1 MDHEN and CDR2 SYDVKM. The CDR3 here is CASSLWAVNTEAFF. The CDR3 DNA reads as TGTGCCAGCAGTTTATGGGCGGTTAACACTGAAGCTTTCTTT.

This rearrangement joins TRBV19 to TRBJ2-7; D is undetermined. V was shortened by 4 bases and J by 3 bases, with 7 bases between the two germline ends. The length of the CDR3 is 12 residues. Germline lookup yields CDR1 LNHDA and CDR2 SQIVND (reference sequence). CDR3 loop: CASSNRDYEQYF. DNA for the CDR3: TGTGCCAGTAGTAACAGAGACTACGAGCAGTACTTC.

This clone was detected a few times. This chain joins TRBV11-2 and TRBJ1-1; a weak D match, TRBD1 (5 bases). The CDR3 is 16 amino acids. V dropped 1 base and J dropped 8 bases, with 20 bases sitting between them. Germline assignment: CDR1 SGHAT and CDR2 FQNNGV. DNA for the CDR3: TGTGCCAGCAGCTTAGCCGGGGGGAGGGAAAGGGGCGAAGCTTTCTTT. It yields the protein CASSLAGGRERGEAFF.

This rearrangement joins TRBV5-1 to TRBJ1-3; 9 bases fit TRBD1. Trimming removed 0 bases from V and 2 bases from J; junction bases left unmatched: 6. Germline values: CDR1 SGHRS, CDR2 YFSETQ. CDR3 length equals 17 residues. This chain's CDR3 is CASSLGIRTGAGNTIYF. CDR3 DNA: TGCGCCAGCAGCTTGGGCATCCGGACAGGGGCTGGAAACACCATATATTTT.

This chain uses TRBV5-4 with TRBJ1-2; possible D gene TRBD1, 5 bases. Germline-derived CDR1 and CDR2 are SGHNT and YYREEE (reference sequence). Between the trimmed V and J ends, which lost 2 bases and 3 bases, there was a span of 11 bases. CDR3 size: 14 residues. The CDR3 sequence: CASSFQGSDYGYTF. The CDR3 nucleotides read TGTGCCAGCAGCTTCCAGGGATCGGACTATGGCTACACCTTC.

This clone was seen just once. J is TRBJ2-4 and V is TRBV5-1, with 8 bases fitting TRBD2. Looked up from germline, CDR1 is SGHRS and CDR2 is YFSETQ. The CDR3 loop spans 16 amino acids. The J segment lost 4 bases and the V segment lost 0 bases, leaving 6 bases of the junction unmatched. The DNA of the CDR3 is TGCGCCAGCAGCTTGGCCCCAACGGGAGGGAAAAACATTCAGTACTTC. It yields the protein CASSLAPTGGKNIQYF. Full variable domain (missing parts from reference TRBV5-1 and TRBJ2-4): KAGVTQTPRYLIKTRGQQVTLSCSPISGHRSVSWYQQTPGQGLQFLFEYFSETQRNKGNFPGRFSGRQFSNSRSEMNVSTLELGDSALYLCASSLAPTGGKNIQYFGAGTRLSVL.

V gene TRBV6-2 or TRBV6-3 combines with J gene TRBJ2-1, with 8 positions matching TRBD2. Germline V gene data show CDR1 as MNHEY and CDR2 as SVGEGT. The length of the CDR3 is 18 residues. With 4 bases clipped from V and 4 bases from J, the junction kept 15 bases outside the gene matches. CDR3 DNA sequence: TGTGCCAGCAGTTCCGATCCCGGGAGGGAGAGGGGGTACAATGAGCAGTTCTTC. Amino acid sequence: CASSSDPGRERGYNEQFF.

The sample holds a few counts of this clone. V is TRBV29-1 and J is TRBJ2-7, with no clear D. Germline CDR1 SQVTM, CDR2 ANQGSEA. The V gene lost 3 bases and the J gene lost 4 bases, with 7 bases spanning the gap. The CDR3 is 11 residues long. The CDR3, as DNA: TGCAGCGTTGATCGCGGTTACGAGCAGTACTTC. This gives the protein CSVDRGYEQYF.

The J gene is TRBJ1-5, the V gene TRBV6-5, with D perhaps TRBD1 (5 bases). CDR1 and CDR2 from the germline V gene are MNHEY and SVGAGI. V was trimmed by 8 bases and J by 1 base, leaving 9 bases between them. The CDR3 is made up of 13 amino acids. The CDR3, as DNA: TGTGCCAGCCTCTGGGACAGCAATCAGCCCCAGCATTTT. Encoded protein: CASLWDSNQPQHF.